The present T cell receptor beta chain was sequenced within a study of T cell changes during pregnancy in multiple sclerosis. J gave up 3 bases and V 0 bases, and 12 bases lay outside the gene matches. There are 18 residues in the CDR3. From germline, CDR1 is LGHNA and CDR2 YNFKEQ. Here immunoSEQ multiplex PCR was the method, and the copy in TCRdb shows in-frame clones only, minus some. This table holds roughly 110,000 clones, 80% to 95% found once. The sequencing used peripheral blood, collected in the third trimester of pregnancy. The receptor comes from a female donor in good health, enrolled as a control in a pregnancy study. V is TRBV4-2 and J is TRBJ2-5; 8 bases agree with TRBD1. CDR3 nucleotide sequence: TGTGCCAGCAGCCAAGAGTGGGCCGGGACAGGAGACAAAGAGACCCAGTACTTC. Protein: CASSQEWAGTGDKETQYF.